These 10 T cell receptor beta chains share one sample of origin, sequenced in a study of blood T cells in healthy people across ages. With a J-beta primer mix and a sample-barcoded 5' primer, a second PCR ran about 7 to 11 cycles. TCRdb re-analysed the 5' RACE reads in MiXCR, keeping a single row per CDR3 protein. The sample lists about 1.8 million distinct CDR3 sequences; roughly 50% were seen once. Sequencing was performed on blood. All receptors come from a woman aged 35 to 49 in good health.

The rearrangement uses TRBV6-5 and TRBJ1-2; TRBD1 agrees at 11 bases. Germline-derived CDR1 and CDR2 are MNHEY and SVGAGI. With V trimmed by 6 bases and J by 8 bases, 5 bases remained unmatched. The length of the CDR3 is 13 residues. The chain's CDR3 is CASRRGTGGGYTF. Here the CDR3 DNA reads TGTGCCAGCAGAAGAGGGACAGGGGGAGGCTACACCTTC.

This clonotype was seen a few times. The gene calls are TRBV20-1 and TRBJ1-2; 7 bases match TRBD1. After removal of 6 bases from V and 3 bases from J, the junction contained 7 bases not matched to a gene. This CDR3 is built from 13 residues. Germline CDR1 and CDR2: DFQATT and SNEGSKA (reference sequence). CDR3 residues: CSANDRADYGYTF. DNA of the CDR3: TGCAGTGCAAACGACAGGGCGGACTATGGCTACACCTTC.

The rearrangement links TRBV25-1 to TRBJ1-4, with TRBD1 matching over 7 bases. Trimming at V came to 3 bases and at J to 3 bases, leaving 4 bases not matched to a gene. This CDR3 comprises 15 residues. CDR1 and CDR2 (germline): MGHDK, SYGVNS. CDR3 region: CASSDDRASNEKLFF. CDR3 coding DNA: TGTGCCAGCAGTGACGACAGGGCGTCTAATGAAAAACTGTTTTTT.

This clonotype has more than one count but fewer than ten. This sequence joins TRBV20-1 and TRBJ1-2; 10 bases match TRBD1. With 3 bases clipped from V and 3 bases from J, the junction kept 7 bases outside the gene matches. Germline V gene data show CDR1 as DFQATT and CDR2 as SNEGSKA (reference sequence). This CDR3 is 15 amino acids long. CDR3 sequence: CSARGRGQGYYGYTF. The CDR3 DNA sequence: TGCAGTGCTAGGGGTCGGGGACAGGGGTACTATGGCTACACCTTC.

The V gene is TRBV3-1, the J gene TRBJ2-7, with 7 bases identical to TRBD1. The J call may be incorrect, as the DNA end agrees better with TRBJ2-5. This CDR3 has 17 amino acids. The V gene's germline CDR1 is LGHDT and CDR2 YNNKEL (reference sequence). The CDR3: CASSQDKPDRTQETQYF. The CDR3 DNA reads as TGTGCCAGCAGCCAAGATAAGCCGGACAGGACGCAAGAGACCCAGTACTTC.

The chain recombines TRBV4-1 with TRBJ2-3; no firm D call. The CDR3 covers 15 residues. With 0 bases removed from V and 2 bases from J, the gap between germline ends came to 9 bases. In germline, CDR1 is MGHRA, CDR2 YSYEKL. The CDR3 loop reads CASSQDGAYTDTQYF. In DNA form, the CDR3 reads TGCGCCAGCAGCCAAGACGGCGCGTACACAGATACGCAGTATTTT.

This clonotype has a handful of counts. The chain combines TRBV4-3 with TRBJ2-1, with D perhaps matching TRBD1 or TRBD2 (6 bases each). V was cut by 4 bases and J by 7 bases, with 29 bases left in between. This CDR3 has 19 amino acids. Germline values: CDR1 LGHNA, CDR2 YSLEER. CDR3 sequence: CASSLLWGGEPPGENEQFF. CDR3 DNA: TGCGCCAGCAGCCTACTATGGGGCGGGGAGCCCCCAGGGGAAAATGAGCAGTTCTTC.

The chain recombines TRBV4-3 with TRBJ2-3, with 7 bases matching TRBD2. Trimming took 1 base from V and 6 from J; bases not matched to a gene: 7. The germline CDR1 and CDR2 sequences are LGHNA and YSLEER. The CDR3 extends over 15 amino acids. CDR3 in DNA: TGCGCCAGCAGCCAAGTCCCCCAGGGAGGGGATACGCAGTATTTT. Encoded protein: CASSQVPQGGDTQYF.

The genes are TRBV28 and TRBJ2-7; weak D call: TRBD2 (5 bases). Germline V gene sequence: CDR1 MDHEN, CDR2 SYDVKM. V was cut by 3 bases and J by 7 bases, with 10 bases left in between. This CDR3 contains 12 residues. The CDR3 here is CASSLLAREQYF. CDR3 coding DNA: TGTGCCAGCAGTTTGCTAGCTCGGGAGCAGTACTTC.

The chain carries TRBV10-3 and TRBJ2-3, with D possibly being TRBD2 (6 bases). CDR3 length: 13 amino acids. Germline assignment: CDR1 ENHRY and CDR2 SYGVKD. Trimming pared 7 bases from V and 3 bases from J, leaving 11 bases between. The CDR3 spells CAINMGGTDTQYF. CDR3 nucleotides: TGTGCCATCAATATGGGGGGTACAGATACGCAGTATTTT.